This T cell receptor (beta chain) was sequenced during a study of T cells in Graves' hyperthyroidism and ophthalmopathy. Broader study findings: Most expanded thyroid clonotypes above 0.001 recurred in blood.

V was clipped by 4 bases and J by 4 bases, with 13 bases between them. The CDR3 has 14 amino acids. The germline CDR1 and CDR2 sequences are SGDLS and YYNGEE. Amplification of TCR beta CDR3 regions used RNA as the template. An initial round of RT-PCR targeting the TCR CDR3 relied on the HTBI primer set. Each CDR3 protein is one row after TCRdb ran MiXCR on the multiplex PCR reads. The sample comprises approximately 400,000 distinct CDR3 sequences, about 25% of which are singletons, and more than 60% rests with the top ten. The hyperthyroidism was newly diagnosed and had lasted under 2 months; the patients were aged 18 to 65. For the diagnoses, clinical symptoms, serum thyroxine and TRAb, thyroid ultrasound and orbital computed tomography were used. Note on this clonotype: Antigen: not known.

The chain uses TRBV9 and TRBJ2-3, with unresolved D. The sequenced sample was blood. This sequence originates from a middle-aged man with Graves' hyperthyroidism. This CDR3 reads CASSNPFIPDTQYF. Here the CDR3 DNA reads TGTGCCAGCAGCAACCCTTTTATACCAGATACGCAGTATTTT. The full variable domain, completed using reference TRBV9 and TRBJ2-3, is DSGVTQTPKHLITATGQRVTLRCSPRSGDLSVYWYQQSLDQGLQFLIQYYNGEERAKGNILERFSAQQFPDLHSELNLSSLELGDSALYFCASSNPFIPDTQYFGPGTRLTVL.